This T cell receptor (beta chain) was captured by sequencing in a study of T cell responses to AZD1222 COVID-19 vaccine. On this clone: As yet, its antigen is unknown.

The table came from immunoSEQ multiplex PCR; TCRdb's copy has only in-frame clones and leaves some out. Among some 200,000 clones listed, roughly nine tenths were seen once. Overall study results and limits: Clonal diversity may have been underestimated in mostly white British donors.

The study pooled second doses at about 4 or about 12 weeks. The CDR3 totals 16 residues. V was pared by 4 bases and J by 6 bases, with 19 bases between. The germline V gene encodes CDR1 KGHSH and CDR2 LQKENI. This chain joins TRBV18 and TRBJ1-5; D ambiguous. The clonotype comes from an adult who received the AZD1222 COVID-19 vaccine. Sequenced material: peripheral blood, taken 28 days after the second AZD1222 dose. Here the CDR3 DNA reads TGTGCCAGCTCACTTTCCCAAAGCGACGTCGGTCAGCCCCAGCATTTT. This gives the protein CASSLSQSDVGQPQHF.